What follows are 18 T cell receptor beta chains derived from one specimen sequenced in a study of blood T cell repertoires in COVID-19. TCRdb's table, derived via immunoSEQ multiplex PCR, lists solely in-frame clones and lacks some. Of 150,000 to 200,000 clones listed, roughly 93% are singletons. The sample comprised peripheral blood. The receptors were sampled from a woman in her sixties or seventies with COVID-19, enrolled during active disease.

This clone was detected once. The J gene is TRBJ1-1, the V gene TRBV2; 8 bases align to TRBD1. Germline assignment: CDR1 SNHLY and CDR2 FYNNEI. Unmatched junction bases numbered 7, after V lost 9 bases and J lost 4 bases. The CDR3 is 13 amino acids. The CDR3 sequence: CASRTGRGTEAFF. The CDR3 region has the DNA TGTGCCAGTCGGACAGGGCGAGGCACTGAAGCTTTCTTT.

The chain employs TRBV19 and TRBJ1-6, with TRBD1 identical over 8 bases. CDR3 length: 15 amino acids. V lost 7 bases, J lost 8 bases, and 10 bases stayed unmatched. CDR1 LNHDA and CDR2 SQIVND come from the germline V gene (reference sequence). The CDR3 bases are TGTGCCAGTAACCAGATTTCAGGGGGCGATTCACCCCTCCACTTT. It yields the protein CASNQISGGDSPLHF.

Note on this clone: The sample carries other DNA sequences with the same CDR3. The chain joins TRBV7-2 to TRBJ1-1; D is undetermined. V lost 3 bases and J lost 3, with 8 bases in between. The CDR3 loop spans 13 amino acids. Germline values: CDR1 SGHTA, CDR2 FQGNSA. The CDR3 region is CASSFGRYTEAFF. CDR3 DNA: TGTGCCAGCAGCTTCGGTCGATACACTGAAGCTTTCTTT.

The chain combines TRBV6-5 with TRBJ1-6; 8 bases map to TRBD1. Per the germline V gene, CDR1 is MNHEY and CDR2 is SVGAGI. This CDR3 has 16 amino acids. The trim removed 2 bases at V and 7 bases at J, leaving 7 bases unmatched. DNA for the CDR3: TGTGCCAGCAGTTACGGTGGACAGGGAATGAATTCACCCCTCCACTTT. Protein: CASSYGGQGMNSPLHF.

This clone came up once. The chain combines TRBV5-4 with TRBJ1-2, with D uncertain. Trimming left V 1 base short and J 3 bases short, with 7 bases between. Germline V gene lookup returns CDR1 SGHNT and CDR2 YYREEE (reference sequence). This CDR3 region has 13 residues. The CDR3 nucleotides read TGTGCCAGCAGCTTGAGGGAGGACTATGGCTACACCTTC. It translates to CASSLREDYGYTF.

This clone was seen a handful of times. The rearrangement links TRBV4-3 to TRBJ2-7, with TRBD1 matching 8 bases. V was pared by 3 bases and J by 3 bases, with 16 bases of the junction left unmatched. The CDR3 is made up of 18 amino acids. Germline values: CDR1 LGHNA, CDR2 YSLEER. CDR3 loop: CASSQDPTITGGNYEQYF. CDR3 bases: TGCGCCAGCAGCCAGGACCCGACAATAACAGGGGGGAACTACGAGCAGTACTTC.

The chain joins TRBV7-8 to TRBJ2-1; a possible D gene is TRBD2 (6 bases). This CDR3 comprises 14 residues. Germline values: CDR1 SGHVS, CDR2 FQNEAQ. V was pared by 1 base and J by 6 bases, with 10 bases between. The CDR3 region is CASSLVQGGNEQFF. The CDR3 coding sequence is TGTGCCAGCAGCTTAGTGCAGGGAGGCAATGAGCAGTTCTTC.

CDR3 sequence: CASQQGQGGAGELFF. CDR3 DNA: TGCGCCAGCCAACAGGGACAGGGAGGCGCCGGGGAGCTGTTTTTT. The chain carries TRBV4-1 and TRBJ2-2; 9 bases map to TRBD1. Trimming removed 8 bases from V and 6 bases from J; junction bases left unmatched: 10. Germline V gene lookup returns CDR1 MGHRA and CDR2 YSYEKL. The CDR3 runs to 15 residues.

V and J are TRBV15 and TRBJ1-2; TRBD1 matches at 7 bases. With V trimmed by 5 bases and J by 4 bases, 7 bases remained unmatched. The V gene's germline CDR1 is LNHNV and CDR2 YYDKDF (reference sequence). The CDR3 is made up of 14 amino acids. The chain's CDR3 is CATSDRAYLYGYTF. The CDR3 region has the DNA TGTGCCACCAGCGACAGGGCTTACCTCTATGGCTACACCTTC.

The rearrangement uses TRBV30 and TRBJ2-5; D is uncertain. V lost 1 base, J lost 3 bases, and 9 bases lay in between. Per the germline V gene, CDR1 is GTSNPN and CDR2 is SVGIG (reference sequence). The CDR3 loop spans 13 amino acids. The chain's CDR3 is CAWSDFREETQYF. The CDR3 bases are TGTGCCTGGAGTGACTTTCGGGAAGAGACCCAGTACTTC.

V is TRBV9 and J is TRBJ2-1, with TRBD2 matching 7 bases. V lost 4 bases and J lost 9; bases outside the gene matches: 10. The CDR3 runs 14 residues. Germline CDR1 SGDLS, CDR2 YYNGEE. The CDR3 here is CASSSGTNGGEQFF. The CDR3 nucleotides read TGTGCCAGCAGCTCCGGGACTAACGGGGGTGAGCAGTTCTTC. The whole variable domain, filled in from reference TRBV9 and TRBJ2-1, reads DSGVTQTPKHLITATGQRVTLRCSPRSGDLSVYWYQQSLDQGLQFLIQYYNGEERAKGNILERFSAQQFPDLHSELNLSSLELGDSALYFCASSSGTNGGEQFFGPGTRLTVL.

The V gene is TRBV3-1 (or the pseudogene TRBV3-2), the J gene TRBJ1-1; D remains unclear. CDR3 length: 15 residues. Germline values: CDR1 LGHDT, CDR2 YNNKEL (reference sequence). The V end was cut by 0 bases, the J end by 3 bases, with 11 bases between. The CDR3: CASSQDPQEHTEAFF. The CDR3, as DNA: TGTGCCAGCAGCCAAGATCCGCAGGAACACACTGAAGCTTTCTTT.

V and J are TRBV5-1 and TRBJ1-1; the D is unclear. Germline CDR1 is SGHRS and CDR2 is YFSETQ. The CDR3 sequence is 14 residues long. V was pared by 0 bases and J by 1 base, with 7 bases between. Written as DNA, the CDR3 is TGCGCCAGCAGCTTGGATTATCCGAACACTGAAGCTTTCTTT. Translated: CASSLDYPNTEAFF.

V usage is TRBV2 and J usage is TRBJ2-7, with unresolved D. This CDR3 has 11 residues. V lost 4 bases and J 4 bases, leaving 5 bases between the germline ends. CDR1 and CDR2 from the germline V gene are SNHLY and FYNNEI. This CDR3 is CASSARYEQYF. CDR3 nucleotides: TGTGCCAGCAGTGCCAGATACGAGCAGTACTTC.

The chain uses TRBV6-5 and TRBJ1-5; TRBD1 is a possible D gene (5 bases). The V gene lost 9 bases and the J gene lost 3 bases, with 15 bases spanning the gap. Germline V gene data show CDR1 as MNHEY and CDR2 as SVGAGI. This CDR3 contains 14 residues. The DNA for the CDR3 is TGTGCCAGTTCGGCAGGGTGGCACAATCAGCCCCAGCATTTT. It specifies CASSAGWHNQPQHF.

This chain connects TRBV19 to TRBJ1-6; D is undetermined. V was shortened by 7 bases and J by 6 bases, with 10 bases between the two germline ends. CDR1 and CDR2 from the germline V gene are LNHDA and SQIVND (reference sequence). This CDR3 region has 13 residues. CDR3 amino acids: CASKEQTNSPLHF. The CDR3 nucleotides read TGTGCCAGTAAGGAACAGACTAATTCACCCCTCCACTTT.

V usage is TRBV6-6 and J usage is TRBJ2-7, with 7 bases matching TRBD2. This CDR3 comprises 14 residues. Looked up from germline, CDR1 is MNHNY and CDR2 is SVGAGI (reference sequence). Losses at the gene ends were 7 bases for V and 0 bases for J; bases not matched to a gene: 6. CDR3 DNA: TGTGCCAGCACCGAACTAGCGCTCTCCTACGAGCAGTACTTC. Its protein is CASTELALSYEQYF.

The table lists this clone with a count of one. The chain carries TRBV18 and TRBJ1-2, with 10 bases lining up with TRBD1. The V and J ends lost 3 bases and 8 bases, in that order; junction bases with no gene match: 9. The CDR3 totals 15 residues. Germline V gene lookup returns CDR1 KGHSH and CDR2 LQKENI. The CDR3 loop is CASSPPTGGRWGYTF. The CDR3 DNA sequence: TGTGCCAGCTCACCGCCGACAGGGGGCCGCTGGGGCTACACCTTC.